Following are 14 T cell receptor beta chains from one sample sequenced in a study of OX40 agonist ivuxolimab in advanced cancers. Some clones are missing from TCRdb's copy, which holds only in-frame ones; the method was immunoSEQ multiplex PCR. Here the sample spans nearly 60,000 clones, roughly four fifths being singletons. Source: CD4+ or CD8+ T cells sorted from blood, taken in a trial of the OX40 agonist ivuxolimab. The receptors stem from an adult with an advanced solid tumor such as melanoma, head and neck, liver or kidney cancer.

The sample holds one count of this clone. The V call is TRBV7-8, the J call TRBJ2-3, with 9 positions matching TRBD2. The V gene's germline CDR1 is SGHVS and CDR2 FQNEAQ. This CDR3 region has 16 residues. V shed 2 bases and J 2 bases; nucleotides not matched to a gene: 5. CDR3 sequence reads: CASSLIAGAHTDTQYF. The CDR3 DNA is TGTGCCAGCAGCTTAATAGCGGGGGCCCACACAGATACGCAGTATTTT.

This clone was detected a few times. The V and J genes are TRBV5-1 and TRBJ2-1; D remains unclear. Trimming left V 0 bases short and J 6 bases short, with 13 bases between. There are 15 residues in the CDR3. Germline-derived CDR1 and CDR2 are SGHRS and YFSETQ. The CDR3 DNA follows: TGCGCCAGCAGCTTGGGCGGAGCCCGGAGCAATGAGCAGTTCTTC. This encodes CASSLGGARSNEQFF.

V and J are TRBV5-1 and TRBJ2-3; TRBD1 or TRBD2 may be the D gene (5 bases each). This CDR3 has 15 residues. The germline V and J ends were trimmed by 4 bases and 2 bases, with 14 bases remaining between them. Germline CDR1 is SGHRS and CDR2 is YFSETQ. CDR3 region: CASSTNGATTDTQYF. CDR3 nucleotides: TGCGCCAGCAGCACGAACGGGGCGACCACAGATACGCAGTATTTT.

V is TRBV2 and J is TRBJ2-1; 7 bases are shared with TRBD2. The CDR3 loop spans 15 amino acids. V shed 7 bases, J shed 4 bases, and the junction held 10 bases outside the gene matches. Germline-derived CDR1 and CDR2 are SNHLY and FYNNEI. The CDR3 coding sequence is TGTGCCAGCATGGCATTCACTAGCGCGTACAATGAGCAGTTCTTC. Translation: CASMAFTSAYNEQFF.

V and J are TRBV10-2 and TRBJ1-1; 7 nucleotides line up with TRBD1. Germline V gives CDR1 WSHSY, CDR2 SAAADI. The junction had 3 bases not matched to a gene; V was cut back by 8 bases and J by 0 bases. The CDR3 spans 13 residues. The CDR3 nucleotides are TGCGCCAGCGGGACAGACATGAACACTGAAGCTTTCTTT. Encoded protein: CASGTDMNTEAFF.

The chain recombines TRBV10-3 with TRBJ1-5; D is unclear. Germline CDR1 reads ENHRY; CDR2 reads SYGVKD. The CDR3 consists of 13 residues. The germline V and J ends were trimmed by 2 bases and 1 base, with 3 bases remaining between them. CDR3 amino acids: CAISEGSNQPQHF. The CDR3 bases are TGTGCCATCAGTGAGGGCAGCAATCAGCCCCAGCATTTT.

The rearrangement joins TRBV2 to TRBJ2-2, with D hard to call. CDR1 is SNHLY and CDR2 is FYNNEI in the germline V gene. The CDR3 consists of 12 residues. Trimming removed 6 bases at V and 2 bases at J, with 4 bases between. Here the CDR3 DNA reads TGTGCCAGCAGCCTAAACACCGGGGAGCTGTTTTTT. Encoded protein: CASSLNTGELFF. The full variable domain, in which reference TRBV2 and TRBJ2-2 provide the parts outside the CDR3, is EPEVTQTPSHQVTQMGQEVILRCVPISNHLYFYWYRQILGQKVEFLVSFYNNEISEKSEIFDDQFSVERPDGSNFTLKIRSTKLEDSAMYFCASSLNTGELFFGEGSRLTVL.

The chain uses TRBV6-6 and TRBJ2-7; a weak D match, TRBD1 (5 bases). Trimming removed 0 bases from V and 6 bases from J, with 15 bases in between. The germline CDR1 and CDR2 sequences are MNHNY and SVGAGI (reference sequence). The CDR3 totals 15 residues. The CDR3 bases are TGTGCCAGCAGTTACTCGGGGCAGGGAATAGGCGAGCAGTACTTC. Its protein is CASSYSGQGIGEQYF.

The sample holds one count of this clone. The gene calls are TRBV9 and TRBJ2-1, with 9 bases lining up with TRBD2. The germline V gene encodes CDR1 SGDLS and CDR2 YYNGEE. The CDR3 is 14 amino acids. V dropped 2 bases and J dropped 14; count of bases not matched to a gene: 11. DNA for the CDR3: TGTGCCAGCAGCGTGGGGACTAGCCGGGGTTTGGAGTTCTTC. This translates into CASSVGTSRGLEFF.

The genes are TRBV5-6 and TRBJ1-2; D uncertain. The germline V and J ends were trimmed by 0 bases and 8 bases, with 5 bases remaining between them. The CDR3 sequence is 11 residues long. From germline, CDR1 is SGHDT and CDR2 YYEEEE. Here the CDR3 DNA reads TGTGCCAGCAGCTTGGGAGCGGGCTACACCTTC. Encoded protein: CASSLGAGYTF.

This clone was detected once. The chain joins TRBV2 to TRBJ2-1; the match to TRBD2 covers 12 bases. After removal of 9 bases from V and 4 bases from J, the junction contained 4 bases not matched to a gene. CDR1 SNHLY and CDR2 FYNNEI come from the germline V gene. The CDR3 runs to 14 residues. CDR3 in amino acids: CARSGTSGYNEQFF. The CDR3 region has the DNA TGTGCCAGGTCCGGGACTAGCGGGTACAATGAGCAGTTCTTC. Based on the CDR3 plus reference TRBV2 and TRBJ2-1, the full variable domain is EPEVTQTPSHQVTQMGQEVILRCVPISNHLYFYWYRQILGQKVEFLVSFYNNEISEKSEIFDDQFSVERPDGSNFTLKIRSTKLEDSAMYFCARSGTSGYNEQFFGPGTRLTVL.

The J gene is TRBJ1-4, the V gene TRBV5-4; a possible D gene is TRBD1 (5 bases). Trimming removed 4 bases from V and 0 bases from J, with 10 bases in between. The germline gives CDR1 SGHNT, CDR2 YYREEE (reference sequence). The CDR3 is 15 amino acids. CDR3 nucleotide sequence: TGTGCCAGCAGCGCGTACAGGTCAACTAATGAAAAACTGTTTTTT. Translating gives CASSAYRSTNEKLFF.

This chain links TRBV18 with TRBJ2-2; D is possibly TRBD1 (6 bases). In germline, CDR1 is KGHSH, CDR2 LQKENI. V gave up 6 bases and J gave up 0 bases, with 11 bases separating them. This CDR3 is 15 amino acids long. The CDR3 reads CASSQDRSNTGELFF. In DNA, the CDR3 is TGTGCCAGCTCGCAAGACAGGTCGAACACCGGGGAGCTGTTTTTT.

V usage is TRBV25-1 and J usage is TRBJ1-3, with D possibly being TRBD1 (5 bases). The CDR3 spans 17 residues. Per the germline V gene, CDR1 is MGHDK and CDR2 is SYGVNS. The ends were cut back, 3 bases at V and 0 bases at J, with 15 bases in the middle. The CDR3 nucleotides read TGTGCCAGCAGTGACCCCGGGACGATCCTCTCTGGAAACACCATATATTTT. It codes for CASSDPGTILSGNTIYF.